These 10 T cell receptor beta chains were sequenced from one sample in a study of CD8+ T cells in alopecia areata. Extraction of RNA preceded its reverse transcription into cDNA, which served as the sequencing template. This table comes from immunoSEQ multiplex PCR, and its TCRdb copy is limited to in-frame clones, with some not included. The sample lists fewer than 100,000 clones; 35% to 50% were seen once. The sample was CD4+ T cells sorted from blood. The receptors were sampled from a human donor with alopecia areata.

The CDR3 region has the DNA TGCAGCGTTTCGCGGGAGGGCTCCTACAATGAGCAGTTCTTC. Translating gives CSVSREGSYNEQFF. The V gene is TRBV29-1, the J gene TRBJ2-1; TRBD2 agrees at 9 bases. The CDR3 contains 14 residues. J gave up 0 bases and V 5 bases, and 2 bases lay outside the gene matches. Germline CDR1 is SQVTM and CDR2 is ANQGSEA.

The J gene is TRBJ1-1, the V gene TRBV29-1, with a possible D match to TRBD1 (5 bases). Germline CDR1 SQVTM, CDR2 ANQGSEA. Trimming removed 4 bases at V and 6 bases at J, with 15 bases between. The CDR3 is 13 residues long. The CDR3 DNA is TGCAGCGTTGGCCTGACTCAGACAGCTGAAGCTTTCTTT. Translating gives CSVGLTQTAEAFF.

The chain joins TRBV30 to TRBJ2-7; D gene unclear. V dropped 5 bases and J dropped 0 bases, with 8 bases sitting between them. CDR3 size: 12 residues. The V gene's germline CDR1 is GTSNPN and CDR2 SVGIG (reference sequence). The CDR3 sequence is CAWRQSSYEQYF. CDR3 sequence (DNA): TGTGCCTGGCGGCAAAGCTCCTACGAGCAGTACTTC.

The chain combines TRBV7-8 with TRBJ2-1; 9 nucleotides agree with TRBD2. The CDR3 is made up of 20 amino acids. Trimming took 5 bases from V and 0 from J; bases not matched to a gene: 17. Per germline, CDR1 SGHVS and CDR2 FQNEAQ. The CDR3 nucleotides are TGTGCCAGCAGCCCCTTTATTACCCGGACTAGCGAGAGCTCCTACAATGAGCAGTTCTTC. Translated, it gives CASSPFITRTSESSYNEQFF.

This chain uses TRBV2 with TRBJ1-2; 7 nucleotides match TRBD1. V shed 7 bases and J 9 bases; nucleotides not matched to a gene: 5. CDR1 SNHLY and CDR2 FYNNEI come from the germline V gene. This CDR3 comprises 11 residues. The DNA for the CDR3 is TGTGCCAGCACCGGGACAGTGAGCTACACCTTC. Its translation is CASTGTVSYTF.

The chain recombines TRBV2 with TRBJ2-7; D might be TRBD1 or TRBD2, each matching 5 bases. The CDR3 has 14 amino acids. Germline V gene lookup returns CDR1 SNHLY and CDR2 FYNNEI. V was cut by 7 bases and J by 0 bases, with 13 bases left in between. The CDR3 loop reads CASKRDLSSYEQYF. In DNA form, the CDR3 reads TGTGCCAGCAAACGGGACCTTAGCTCCTACGAGCAGTACTTC.

The chain's CDR3 is CASSLGGNSPLHF. The CDR3 nucleotides read TGTGCCAGCAGTTTAGGTGGTAATTCACCCCTCCACTTT. This rearrangement joins TRBV28 to TRBJ1-6; D is unclear. The CDR3 spans 13 residues. Trimming stripped 2 bases from V and 6 bases from J, with 5 bases between. Germline CDR1 reads MDHEN; CDR2 reads SYDVKM.

This clone occurred a few times. J is TRBJ1-2 and V is TRBV4-1; perhaps TRBD1 as D (5 bases). V gave up 1 base and J gave up 7 bases, with 19 bases separating them. From germline, CDR1 is MGHRA and CDR2 YSYEKL. The CDR3 runs to 16 residues. The CDR3 DNA follows: TGCGCCAGCAGCCAAGTGGGAGCCGGGGACGGAAGTGGCTACACCTTC. It codes for CASSQVGAGDGSGYTF.

The V call is TRBV29-1, the J call TRBJ2-5, with TRBD1 identical over 8 bases. This CDR3 comprises 12 residues. Losses at the gene ends were 5 bases for V and 7 bases for J; bases not matched to a gene: 6. Germline CDR1 SQVTM, CDR2 ANQGSEA. CDR3 nucleotides: TGCAGCGTTTGGACAGGGACGGGGACCCAGTACTTC. It translates to CSVWTGTGTQYF. Filled out from reference TRBV29-1 and TRBJ2-5, the complete variable domain reads SAVISQKPSRDICQRGTSLTIQCQVDSQVTMMFWYRQQPGQSLTLIATANQGSEATYESGFVIDKFPISRPNLTFSTLTVSNMSPEDSSIYLCSVWTGTGTQYFGPGTRLLVL.

The chain uses TRBV30 and TRBJ2-7, with D possibly TRBD2 on 5 matching bases. The CDR3 totals 12 residues. Trimming stripped 5 bases from V and 6 bases from J, with 14 bases between. CDR1 and CDR2 from the germline V gene are GTSNPN and SVGIG (reference sequence). Here the CDR3 DNA reads TGTGCCTGGCGTTGGGGAGAGGGCGAGCAGTACTTC. Protein: CAWRWGEGEQYF.